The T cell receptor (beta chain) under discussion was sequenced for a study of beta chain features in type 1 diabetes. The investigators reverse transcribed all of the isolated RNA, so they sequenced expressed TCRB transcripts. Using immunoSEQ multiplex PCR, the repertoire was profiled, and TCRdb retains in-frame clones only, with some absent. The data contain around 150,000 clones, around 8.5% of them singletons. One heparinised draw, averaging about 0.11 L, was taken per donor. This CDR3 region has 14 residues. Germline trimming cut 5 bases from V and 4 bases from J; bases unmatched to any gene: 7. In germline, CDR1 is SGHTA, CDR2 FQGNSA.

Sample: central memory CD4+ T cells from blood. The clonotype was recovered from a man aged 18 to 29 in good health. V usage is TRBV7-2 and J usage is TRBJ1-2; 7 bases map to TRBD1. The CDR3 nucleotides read TGTGCCAGCAGCCCCGAGGGGGCCGGCTATGGCTACACCTTC. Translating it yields CASSPEGAGYGYTF.